Sequencing of this T cell receptor beta chain was carried out in a study of cytomegalovirus exposure and HLA in healthy donors. Study-level results: The study reported that TCR beta sequences accurately predicted HLA-A and HLA-B alleles in most subjects. A later analysis revealed that TCR association rates differed between HLA loci, peaking at DRB1 and bottoming out at HLA-C.

The ends were cut back, 4 bases at V and 10 bases at J, with 14 bases in the middle. The CDR3 has 12 amino acids. Germline lookup yields CDR1 SGHNT and CDR2 YYREEE (reference sequence). The PCR used 60 Vbeta and 13 Jbeta primers. This table comes from immunoSEQ multiplex PCR, and its TCRdb copy is limited to in-frame clones, with some not included. The sample contains about 110,000 clones, over 60% of which appear only once. About this clone: Antigen unknown.

The source of this sequence is a man aged 30 to 39 in good health and CMV-seropositive. Sequences were obtained from PBMCs. The rearrangement links TRBV5-4 to TRBJ1-2; perhaps TRBD1 as D (5 bases). The CDR3 sequence: CASSAGLRNYTF. The CDR3 nucleotides are TGTGCCAGCAGCGCGGGGCTAAGGAACTACACCTTC.